One sample yielded the 13 T cell receptor beta chains listed below, sequenced in a study of lymphopenia after photon versus proton radiotherapy. Assay used: immunoSEQ multiplex PCR; TCRdb lists only in-frame clones, some missing. The data contain approximately 150,000 clones, approximately 91% of them singletons. The sequencing used peripheral blood, collected from a patient treated with photon-based radiotherapy. The source is a man aged 50 to 59 with gastric cancer.

This clone has ten or more counts. The chain is built from TRBV7-3 and TRBJ1-1, with D unresolved. V lost 5 bases and J lost 1, with 11 bases in between. The CDR3 has 14 residues. Germline V gene sequence: CDR1 SGHTA, CDR2 FQGTGA. The CDR3 spells CASSQHQANTEAFF. As DNA, the CDR3 is TGTGCCAGCAGCCAGCACCAGGCGAACACTGAAGCTTTCTTT.

CDR3 protein: CASSLAGGPYEQYF. CDR3 sequence (DNA): TGTGCCAGCAGCCTAGCGGGAGGGCCATACGAGCAGTACTTC. This chain uses TRBV5-6 with TRBJ2-7; TRBD2 agrees at 12 bases. Per germline, CDR1 SGHDT and CDR2 YYEEEE. The CDR3 is 14 amino acids. The trim removed 4 bases at V and 4 bases at J, leaving 3 bases unmatched.

The rearrangement joins TRBV6-1 to TRBJ1-1, with 9 bases that match TRBD1. CDR1 and CDR2 (germline): MNHNS, SASEGT. Trimming cost V 6 bases and J 5 bases; bases outside gene matches: 7. The CDR3 length is 14 residues. CDR3 coding DNA: TGTGCCAGCAGCGCTACAGGGGGCCGGACTGAAGCTTTCTTT. Protein sequence: CASSATGGRTEAFF.

The chain links TRBV12-5 to TRBJ1-4; 7 nucleotides align to TRBD1. The germline gives CDR1 LGHNT, CDR2 FRNRAP. The CDR3 is made up of 17 amino acids. With V trimmed by 3 bases and J by 3 bases, 10 bases remained unmatched. The CDR3 here is CASGLRLTGTANEKLFF. The CDR3 nucleotides are TGTGCTAGTGGTTTACGACTAACAGGGACAGCTAATGAAAAACTGTTTTTT. Filled out from reference TRBV12-5 and TRBJ1-4, the complete variable domain reads DARVTQTPRHKVTEMGQEVTMRCQPILGHNTVFWYRQTMMQGLELLAYFRNRAPLDDSGMPKDRFSAEMPDATLATLKIQPSEPRDSAVYFCASGLRLTGTANEKLFFGSGTQLSVL.

The chain employs TRBV7-4 and TRBJ2-5; D is ambiguous. The CDR3 runs to 12 residues. CDR1 SGHVT and CDR2 SQSDAQ come from the germline V gene. V lost 2 bases to trimming and J lost 5 bases, with 6 bases between them. CDR3 protein: CASSLQYETQYF. The CDR3 bases are TGTGCCAGCAGCTTACAGTATGAGACCCAGTACTTC.

This chain uses TRBV28 with TRBJ1-1, with D unresolved. V was cut by 4 bases and J by 4 bases, with 19 bases left in between. The V gene's germline CDR1 is MDHEN and CDR2 SYDVKM. The CDR3 has 16 residues. CDR3 bases: TGTGCCAGCAGTTCGCCCCCAGGCGTCATTAGCACTGAAGCTTTCTTT. Amino acid sequence: CASSSPPGVISTEAFF.

This chain uses TRBV5-4 with TRBJ2-6; D not resolved. This CDR3 has 15 residues. Germline loops: CDR1 SGHNT, CDR2 YYREEE (reference sequence). The V end lost 3 bases, the J end lost 2 bases, and 9 bases lay between the germline ends. This CDR3 is CASSSTTAGANVLTF. CDR3 nucleotide sequence: TGTGCCAGCAGCTCCACAACCGCTGGGGCCAACGTCCTGACTTTC.

The chain couples TRBV30 to TRBJ1-2; D gene unclear. Germline V CDR1 and CDR2: GTSNPN, SVGIG (reference sequence). CDR3 length: 11 residues. Deletions cut 5 bases from V and 8 bases from J, with 12 bases between. The CDR3 reads CAWAMTRGYTF. The DNA of the CDR3 is TGTGCCTGGGCCATGACCCGCGGCTACACCTTC. Combining the CDR3 with reference TRBV30 and TRBJ1-2 gives the whole variable domain SQTIHQWPATLVQPVGSPLSLECTVEGTSNPNLYWYRQAAGRGLQLLFYSVGIGQISSEVPQNLSASRPQDRQFILSSKKLLLSDSGFYLCAWAMTRGYTFGSGTRLTVV.

The chain couples TRBV28 to TRBJ1-5, with 10 bases matching TRBD1. Germline assignment: CDR1 MDHEN and CDR2 SYDVKM. The CDR3 runs 15 residues. With V trimmed by 3 bases and J by 7 bases, 6 bases remained unmatched. CDR3 loop: CASSFRGQGRQPQHF. The CDR3 nucleotides read TGTGCCAGCAGTTTTAGGGGACAGGGGAGGCAGCCCCAGCATTTT.

The rearrangement joins TRBV6-5 to TRBJ2-5, with a possible D match to TRBD2 (5 bases). Trimming cost V 6 bases and J 0 bases, with 8 bases left between them. Per the germline V gene, CDR1 is MNHEY and CDR2 is SVGAGI. CDR3 length: 13 amino acids. As DNA, the CDR3 is TGTGCCAGCAGAGAGGGATACCAAGAGACCCAGTACTTC. Translating it yields CASREGYQETQYF.

J is TRBJ1-1 and V is TRBV6-4, with D perhaps TRBD1 (6 bases). Germline CDR1 MRHNA, CDR2 SNTAGT. Trimming removed 5 bases at V and 1 base at J, with 8 bases between. The CDR3 length is 13 residues. The CDR3 protein is CASSRQENTEAFF. In DNA form, the CDR3 reads TGTGCCAGCAGTCGACAGGAGAACACTGAAGCTTTCTTT.

The genes are TRBV18 and TRBJ1-1; D uncertain. The germline gives CDR1 KGHSH, CDR2 LQKENI. The CDR3 is 13 residues long. Trimming removed 2 bases at V and 7 bases at J, with 11 bases between. Here the CDR3 reads CASSPSGRNEAFF. Written as DNA, the CDR3 is TGTGCCAGCTCACCAAGTGGTCGCAATGAAGCTTTCTTT.

The chain combines TRBV9 with TRBJ2-1; D gene unclear. The CDR3 covers 14 residues. The germline V and J ends were trimmed by 0 bases and 4 bases, with 8 bases remaining between them. Germline V CDR1 and CDR2: SGDLS, YYNGEE. Written as DNA, the CDR3 is TGTGCCAGCAGCGTAGGTTTGACGTACAATGAGCAGTTCTTC. Translated: CASSVGLTYNEQFF.